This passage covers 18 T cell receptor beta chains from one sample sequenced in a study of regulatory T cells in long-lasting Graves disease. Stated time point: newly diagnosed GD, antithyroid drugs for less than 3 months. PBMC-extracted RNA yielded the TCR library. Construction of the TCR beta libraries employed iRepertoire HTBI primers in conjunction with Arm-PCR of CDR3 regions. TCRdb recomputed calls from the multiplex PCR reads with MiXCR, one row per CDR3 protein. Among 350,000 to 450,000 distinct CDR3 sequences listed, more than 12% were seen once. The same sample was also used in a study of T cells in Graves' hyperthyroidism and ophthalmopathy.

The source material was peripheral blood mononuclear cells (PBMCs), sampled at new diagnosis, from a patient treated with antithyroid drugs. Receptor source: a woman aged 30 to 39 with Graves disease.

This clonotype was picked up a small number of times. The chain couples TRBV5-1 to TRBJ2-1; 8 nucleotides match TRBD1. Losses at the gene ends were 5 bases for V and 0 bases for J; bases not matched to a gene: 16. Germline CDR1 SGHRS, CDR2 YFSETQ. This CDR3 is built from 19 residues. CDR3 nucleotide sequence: TGCGCCAGCAGTTCCCCCAGGGGGCAAGACCTCCTCTCCTACAATGAGCAGTTCTTC. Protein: CASSSPRGQDLLSYNEQFF.

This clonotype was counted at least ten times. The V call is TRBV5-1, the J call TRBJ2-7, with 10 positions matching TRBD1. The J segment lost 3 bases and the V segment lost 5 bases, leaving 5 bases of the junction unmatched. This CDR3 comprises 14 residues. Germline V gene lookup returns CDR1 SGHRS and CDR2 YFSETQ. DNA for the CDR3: TGCGCCAGCAGATCCGGACAGGGGGACTACGAGCAGTACTTC. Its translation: CASRSGQGDYEQYF.

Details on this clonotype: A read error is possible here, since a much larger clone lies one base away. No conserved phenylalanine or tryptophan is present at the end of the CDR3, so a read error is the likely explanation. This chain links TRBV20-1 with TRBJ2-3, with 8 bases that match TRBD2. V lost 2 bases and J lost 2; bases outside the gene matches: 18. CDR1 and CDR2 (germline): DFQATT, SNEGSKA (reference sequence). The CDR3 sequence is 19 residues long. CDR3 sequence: CSARFKREIIAESTDTQYC. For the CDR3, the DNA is TGCAGTGCTAGATTTAAGCGGGAGATCATTGCGGAGTCCACAGATACGCAGTATTGT.

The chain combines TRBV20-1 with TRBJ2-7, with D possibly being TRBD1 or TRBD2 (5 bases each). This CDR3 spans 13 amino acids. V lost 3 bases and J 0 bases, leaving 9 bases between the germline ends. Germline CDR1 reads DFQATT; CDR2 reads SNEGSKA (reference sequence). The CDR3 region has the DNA TGCAGTGCTAGGGGGACCCCCTCCTACGAGCAGTACTTC. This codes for CSARGTPSYEQYF.

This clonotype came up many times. The CDR3 region is CASSYSRGMVEQYF. The CDR3 nucleotides are TGTGCCAGCAGTTACTCTAGAGGGATGGTCGAGCAGTACTTC. The chain links TRBV6-5 to TRBJ2-7, with D possibly TRBD2 on 5 matching bases. V gave up 0 bases and J gave up 6 bases, with 12 bases separating them. This CDR3 is built from 14 residues. Germline V gene lookup returns CDR1 MNHEY and CDR2 SVGAGI.

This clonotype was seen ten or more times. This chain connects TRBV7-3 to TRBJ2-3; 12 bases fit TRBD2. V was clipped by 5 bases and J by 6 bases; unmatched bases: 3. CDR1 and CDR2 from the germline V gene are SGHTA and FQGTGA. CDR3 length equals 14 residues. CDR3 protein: CASSLTSGSDTQYF. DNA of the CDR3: TGTGCCAGCAGCCTGACTAGCGGGAGTGATACGCAGTATTTT.

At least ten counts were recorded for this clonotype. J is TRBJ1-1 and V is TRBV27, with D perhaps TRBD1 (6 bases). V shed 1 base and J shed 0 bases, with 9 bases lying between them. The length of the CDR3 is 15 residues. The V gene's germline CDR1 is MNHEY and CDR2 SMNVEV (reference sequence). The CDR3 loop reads CASSLWGRVNTEAFF. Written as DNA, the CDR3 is TGTGCCAGCAGTTTATGGGGGCGGGTGAACACTGAAGCTTTCTTT.

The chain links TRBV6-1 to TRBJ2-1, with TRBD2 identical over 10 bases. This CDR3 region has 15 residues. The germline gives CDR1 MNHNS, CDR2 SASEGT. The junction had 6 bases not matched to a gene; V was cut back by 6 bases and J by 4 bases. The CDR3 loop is CASRAGLAEYNEQFF. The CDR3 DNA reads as TGTGCCAGCAGGGCCGGACTAGCGGAGTACAATGAGCAGTTCTTC.

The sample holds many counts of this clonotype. The CDR3 DNA reads as TGTGCCAGCAGCTCTACAGGGCACAATCAGCCCCAGCATTTT. It translates to CASSSTGHNQPQHF. The chain is built from TRBV11-2 and TRBJ1-5; the D gene is possibly TRBD1 (6 bases). The CDR3 extends over 14 amino acids. V lost 4 bases to trimming and J lost 3 bases, with 10 bases between them. Germline CDR1 reads SGHAT; CDR2 reads FQNNGV.

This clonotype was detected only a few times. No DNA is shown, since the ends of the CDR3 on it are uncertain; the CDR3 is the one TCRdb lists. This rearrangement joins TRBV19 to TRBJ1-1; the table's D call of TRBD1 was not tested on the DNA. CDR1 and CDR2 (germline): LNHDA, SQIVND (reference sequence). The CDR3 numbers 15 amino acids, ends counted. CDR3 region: CASTSGQGANTEAFF.

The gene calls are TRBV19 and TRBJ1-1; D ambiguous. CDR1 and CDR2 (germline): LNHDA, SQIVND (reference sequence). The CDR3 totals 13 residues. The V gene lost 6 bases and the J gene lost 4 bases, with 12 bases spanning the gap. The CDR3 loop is CASSKARGTEAFF. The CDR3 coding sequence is TGTGCCAGTAGCAAGGCACGCGGCACTGAAGCTTTCTTT.

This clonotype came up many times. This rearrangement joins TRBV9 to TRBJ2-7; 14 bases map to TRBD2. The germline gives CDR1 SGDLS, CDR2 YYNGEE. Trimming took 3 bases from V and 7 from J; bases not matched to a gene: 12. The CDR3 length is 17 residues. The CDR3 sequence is CASSAYSGLAGEGEQYF. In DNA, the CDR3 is TGTGCCAGCAGCGCCTATTCGGGACTAGCGGGAGAAGGGGAGCAGTACTTC.

CDR3 loop: CASSLDQQGPTSGNTIYF. In DNA, the CDR3 is TGCGCCAGCAGCTTGGACCAACAGGGTCCGACCTCTGGAAACACCATATATTTT. The chain has TRBV5-1 and TRBJ1-3; D may be TRBD1 (6 bases). The V end was cut by 0 bases, the J end by 0 bases, with 16 bases between. Germline lookup yields CDR1 SGHRS and CDR2 YFSETQ. The CDR3 length is 18 residues.

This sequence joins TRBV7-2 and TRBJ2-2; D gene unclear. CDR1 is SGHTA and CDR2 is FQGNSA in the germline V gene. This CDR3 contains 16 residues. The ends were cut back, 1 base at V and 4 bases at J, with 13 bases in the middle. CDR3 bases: TGTGCCAGCAGCTTAGAACTGGGTAGACCCACCGGGGAGCTGTTTTTT. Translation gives CASSLELGRPTGELFF.

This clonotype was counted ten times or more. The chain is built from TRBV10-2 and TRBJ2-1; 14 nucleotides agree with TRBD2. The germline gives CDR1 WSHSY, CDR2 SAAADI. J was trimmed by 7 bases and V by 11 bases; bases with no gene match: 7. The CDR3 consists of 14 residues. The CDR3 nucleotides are TGCGCCGTCGGGACTAGCGGGAGTTATAATGAGCAGTTCTTC. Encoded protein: CAVGTSGSYNEQFF.

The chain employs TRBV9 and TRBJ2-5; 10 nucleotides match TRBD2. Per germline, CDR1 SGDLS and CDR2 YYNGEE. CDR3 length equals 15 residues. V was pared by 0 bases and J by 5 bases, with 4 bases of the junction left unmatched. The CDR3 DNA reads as TGTGCCAGCAGCGTAGCTGGAGCGGGAGGGGAGACCCAGTACTTC. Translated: CASSVAGAGGETQYF.

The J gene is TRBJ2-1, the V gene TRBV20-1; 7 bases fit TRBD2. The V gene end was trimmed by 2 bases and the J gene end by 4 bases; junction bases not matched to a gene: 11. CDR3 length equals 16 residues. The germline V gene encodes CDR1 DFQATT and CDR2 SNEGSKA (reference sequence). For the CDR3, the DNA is TGCAGTGCTAGAAATGAAGCGGGGTTCACTTACAATGAGCAGTTCTTC. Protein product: CSARNEAGFTYNEQFF.

CDR3 region: CASSISGSGRTYEQYF. CDR3 nucleotide sequence: TGTGCCAGTAGTATCTCGGGGAGCGGGAGGACCTACGAGCAGTACTTC. This rearrangement joins TRBV19 to TRBJ2-7; 9 nucleotides line up with TRBD2. Germline CDR1 LNHDA, CDR2 SQIVND (reference sequence). J was trimmed by 2 bases and V by 3 bases; bases with no gene match: 8. The CDR3 has 16 residues.